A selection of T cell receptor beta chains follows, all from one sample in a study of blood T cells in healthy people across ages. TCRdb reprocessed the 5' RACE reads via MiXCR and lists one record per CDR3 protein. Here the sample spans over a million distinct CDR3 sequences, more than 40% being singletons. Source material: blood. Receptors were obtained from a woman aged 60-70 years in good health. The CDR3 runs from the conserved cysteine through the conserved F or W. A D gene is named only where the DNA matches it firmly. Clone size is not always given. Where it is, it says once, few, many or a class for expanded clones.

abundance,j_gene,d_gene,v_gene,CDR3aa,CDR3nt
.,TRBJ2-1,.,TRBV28,CASTGSLNEQFF,TGTGCCAGCACCGGGAGTCTCAATGAGCAGTTCTTC
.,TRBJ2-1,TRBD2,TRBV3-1,CASSQRAGTRVYNEQFF,TGTGCCAGCAGCCAACGGGCCGGGACTAGGGTGTACAATGAGCAGTTCTTC
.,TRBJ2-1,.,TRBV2,CASPRTQEREQFF,TGTGCCAGTCCCCGGACCCAAGAACGAGAGCAGTTCTTC
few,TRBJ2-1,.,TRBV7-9,CASSHQALYNEQFF,TGTGCCAGCAGCCATCAAGCCCTCTACAATGAGCAGTTCTTC
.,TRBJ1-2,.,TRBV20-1,CSARDHGGADYGYTF,TGCAGTGCTAGAGATCATGGGGGCGCGGACTATGGCTACACCTTC
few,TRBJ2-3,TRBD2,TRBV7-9,CASSPWTSGRDTDTQYF,TGTGCCAGCAGCCCGTGGACTAGCGGGAGGGACACAGATACGCAGTATTTT
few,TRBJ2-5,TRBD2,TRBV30,CAWRFMREQYF,TGTGCCTGGAGATTTATGCGGGAGCAGTACTTC
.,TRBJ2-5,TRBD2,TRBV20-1,CSARGHPRLAETQYF,TGCAGTGCTAGAGGCCACCCTCGACTAGCAGAGACCCAGTACTTC
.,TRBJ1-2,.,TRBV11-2,CASSLREEGTPSPVNYDYTF,TGTGCCAGCAGCTTAAGGGAGGAGGGGACACCAAGCCCCGTCAACTATGACTACACCTTC
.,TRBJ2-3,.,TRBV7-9,CASSSTADTQYF,TGTGCCAGCAGCTCCACGGCAGATACGCAGTATTTT
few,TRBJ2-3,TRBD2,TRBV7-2,CASSLGTSGAFTDTQYF,TGTGCCAGCAGCTTAGGGACTAGCGGGGCCTTCACAGATACGCAGTATTTT
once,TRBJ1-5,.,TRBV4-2,CASSAWGKPNQPQHF,TGTGCCAGCAGCGCGTGGGGGAAACCAAATCAGCCCCAGCATTTT
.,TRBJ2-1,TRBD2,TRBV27,CASQTGLAGNEQFF,TGTGCCAGCCAGACCGGACTAGCAGGCAATGAGCAGTTCTTC
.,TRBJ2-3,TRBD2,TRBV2,CASKRLAGGIGLGTQYF,TGTGCCAGCAAAAGACTAGCGGGAGGTATCGGGTTGGGTACGCAGTATTTT
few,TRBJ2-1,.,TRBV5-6,CASSLGAGDEQFF,TGTGCCAGCAGCTTGGGGGCTGGGGATGAGCAGTTCTTC
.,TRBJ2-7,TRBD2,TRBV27,CASSLGLAGVDEQYF,TGTGCCAGCAGTCTGGGACTAGCGGGAGTCGACGAGCAGTACTTC
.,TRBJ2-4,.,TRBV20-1,CSAQDIGAKNIQYF,TGCAGTGCCCAGGACATTGGTGCCAAAAACATTCAGTACTTC
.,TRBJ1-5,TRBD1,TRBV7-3,CASSLKATGSQPQHF,TGTGCCAGCAGCTTAAAGGCGACAGGGAGTCAGCCCCAGCATTTT
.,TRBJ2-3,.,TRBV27,CASTALGSSTDTQYF,TGTGCCAGCACCGCCCTGGGGTCTAGCACAGATACGCAGTATTTT
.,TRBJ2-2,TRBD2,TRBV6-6,CATKPGSSGRLTGELFF,TGTGCCACCAAACCCGGATCTAGCGGGAGGCTCACCGGGGAGCTGTTTTTT
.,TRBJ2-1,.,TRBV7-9,CASSPNGYNEQFF,TGTGCCAGCAGCCCCAACGGGTACAATGAGCAGTTCTTC
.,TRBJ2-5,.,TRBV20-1,CSARATSSQETQYF,TGCAGTGCTAGAGCGACCAGTTCCCAAGAGACCCAGTACTTC
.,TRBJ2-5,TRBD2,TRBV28,CASIGGTSGKQETQYF,TGTGCCAGCATAGGCGGGACTAGCGGGAAGCAAGAGACCCAGTACTTC
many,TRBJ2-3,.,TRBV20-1,CSASPRGFPGDTQYF,TGCAGTGCTAGCCCCCGGGGGTTTCCCGGGGATACGCAGTATTTT
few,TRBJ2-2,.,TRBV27,CASSPQGVNTGELFF,TGTGCCAGCAGTCCACAGGGAGTGAACACCGGGGAGCTGTTTTTT
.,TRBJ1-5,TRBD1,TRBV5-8,CASSWPDRGLQPQHF,TGTGCCAGCAGCTGGCCGGACAGGGGGCTTCAGCCCCAGCATTTT
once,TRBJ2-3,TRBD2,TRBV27,CASSLWTSSPDTQYF,TGTGCCAGCAGTTTGTGGACTAGCAGCCCAGATACGCAGTATTTT
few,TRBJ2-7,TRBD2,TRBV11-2,CASSFRTSGGEQYF,TGTGCCAGCAGCTTTAGGACTAGCGGGGGCGAGCAGTACTTC
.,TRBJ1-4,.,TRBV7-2,CASSLVSRQDEKLFF,TGTGCCAGCAGCTTAGTCTCCCGACAGGATGAAAAACTGTTTTTT
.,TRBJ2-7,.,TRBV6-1,CASKDVIFEQYF,TGTGCCAGCAAGGACGTCATCTTCGAGCAGTACTTC
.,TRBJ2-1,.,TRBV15,CATSSGLSGLSEQFF,TGTGCCACCAGCAGTGGTCTTTCGGGGCTGAGTGAGCAGTTCTTC
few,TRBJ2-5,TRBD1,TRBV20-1,CSALQGTRQETQYF,TGCAGTGCCCTACAGGGGACGAGGCAAGAGACCCAGTACTTC
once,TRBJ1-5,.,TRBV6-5,CASIAPRVAHQPQHF,TGTGCCAGCATCGCACCGAGAGTCGCGCATCAGCCCCAGCATTTT